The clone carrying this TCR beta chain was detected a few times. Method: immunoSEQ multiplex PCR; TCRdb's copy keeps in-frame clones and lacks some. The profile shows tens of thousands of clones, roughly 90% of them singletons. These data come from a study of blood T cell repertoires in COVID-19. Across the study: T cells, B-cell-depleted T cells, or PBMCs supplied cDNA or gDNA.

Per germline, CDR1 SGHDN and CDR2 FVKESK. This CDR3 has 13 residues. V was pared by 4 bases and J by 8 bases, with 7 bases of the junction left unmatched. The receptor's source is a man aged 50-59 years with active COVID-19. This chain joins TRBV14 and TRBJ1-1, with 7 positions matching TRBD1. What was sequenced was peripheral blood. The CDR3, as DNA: TGTGCCAGCAGCCTCGACAGGGCCAGGGAAGCTTTCTTT. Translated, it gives CASSLDRAREAFF.